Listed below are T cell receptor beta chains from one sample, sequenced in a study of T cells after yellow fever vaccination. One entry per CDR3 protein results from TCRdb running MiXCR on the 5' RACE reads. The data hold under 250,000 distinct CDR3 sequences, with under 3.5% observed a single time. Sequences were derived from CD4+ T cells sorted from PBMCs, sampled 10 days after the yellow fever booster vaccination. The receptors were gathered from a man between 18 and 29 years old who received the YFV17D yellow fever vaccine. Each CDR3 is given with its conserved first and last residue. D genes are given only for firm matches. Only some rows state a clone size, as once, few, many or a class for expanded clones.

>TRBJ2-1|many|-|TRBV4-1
CASSHLLRVRSYNEQFF
TGCGCCAGCAGCCACCTGCTGAGGGTAAGGTCCTACAATGAGCAGTTCTTC
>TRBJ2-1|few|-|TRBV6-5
CASTPWEGGYNEQFF
TGTGCCAGCACCCCGTGGGAGGGGGGTTACAATGAGCAGTTCTTC
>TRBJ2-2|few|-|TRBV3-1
CASSSGRYGELFF
TGTGCCAGCAGTTCCGGACGATACGGGGAGCTGTTTTTT
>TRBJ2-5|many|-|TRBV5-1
CASSLGLYKETQYF
TGCGCCAGCAGCTTGGGACTTTATAAAGAGACCCAGTACTTC
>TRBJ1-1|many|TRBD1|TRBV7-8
CASSLAGGQGSTEAFF
TGTGCCAGCAGCTTAGCGGGGGGACAGGGGAGCACTGAAGCTTTCTTT
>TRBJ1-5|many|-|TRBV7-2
CASSPLPGQPQHF
TGTGCCAGCAGCCCCCTGCCAGGTCAGCCCCAGCATTTT
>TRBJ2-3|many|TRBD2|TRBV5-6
CASSYGLAPDTQYF
TGTGCCAGCAGCTATGGACTAGCCCCAGATACGCAGTATTTT
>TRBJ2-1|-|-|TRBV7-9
CASSLRESNEQFF
TGTGCCAGCAGCTTACGTGAGAGCAATGAGCAGTTCTTC
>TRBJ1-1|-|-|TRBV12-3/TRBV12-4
CASSFNSAEAFF
TGTGCCAGCAGTTTTAACAGCGCTGAAGCTTTCTTT
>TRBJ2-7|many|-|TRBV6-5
CATQRRGAWEQYF
TGTGCCACCCAACGGAGGGGGGCGTGGGAGCAGTACTTC
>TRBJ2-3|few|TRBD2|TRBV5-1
CASSSGGGVADTQYF
TGCGCCAGCAGCTCCGGGGGGGGGGTCGCAGATACGCAGTATTTT
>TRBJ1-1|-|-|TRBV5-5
CASSQQPPMNTEAFF
TGTGCCAGCAGCCAACAGCCTCCCATGAACACTGAAGCTTTCTTT
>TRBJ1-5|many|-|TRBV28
CASSSPGAGQPQHF
TGTGCCAGCAGTTCCCCGGGGGCGGGTCAGCCCCAGCATTTT
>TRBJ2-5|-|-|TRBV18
CASSPRTEETQYF
TGTGCCAGCTCACCACGGACAGAAGAGACCCAGTACTTC
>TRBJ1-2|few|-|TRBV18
CASSPRQVAEGYTF
TGTGCCAGCTCACCACGTCAGGTTGCGGAAGGCTACACCTTC
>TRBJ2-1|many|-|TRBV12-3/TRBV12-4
CASSVQGLGEQFF
TGTGCCAGCAGTGTCCAGGGGTTGGGGGAGCAGTTCTTC